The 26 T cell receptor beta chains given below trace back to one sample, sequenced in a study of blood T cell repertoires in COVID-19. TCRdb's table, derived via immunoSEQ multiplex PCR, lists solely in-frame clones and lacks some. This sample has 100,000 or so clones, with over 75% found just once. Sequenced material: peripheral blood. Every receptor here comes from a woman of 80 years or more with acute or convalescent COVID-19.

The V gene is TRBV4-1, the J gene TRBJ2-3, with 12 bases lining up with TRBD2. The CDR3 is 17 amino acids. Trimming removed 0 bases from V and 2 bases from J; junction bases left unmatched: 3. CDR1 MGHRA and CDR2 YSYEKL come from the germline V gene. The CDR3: CASSQELAGGFTDTQYF. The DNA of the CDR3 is TGCGCCAGCAGCCAAGAACTAGCGGGGGGCTTCACAGATACGCAGTATTTT.

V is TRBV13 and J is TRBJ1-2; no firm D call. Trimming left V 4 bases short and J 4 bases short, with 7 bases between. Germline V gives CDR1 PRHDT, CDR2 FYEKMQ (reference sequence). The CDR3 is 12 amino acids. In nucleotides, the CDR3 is TGTGCCAGCAGCTACCAGTCCTATGGCTACACCTTC. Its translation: CASSYQSYGYTF.

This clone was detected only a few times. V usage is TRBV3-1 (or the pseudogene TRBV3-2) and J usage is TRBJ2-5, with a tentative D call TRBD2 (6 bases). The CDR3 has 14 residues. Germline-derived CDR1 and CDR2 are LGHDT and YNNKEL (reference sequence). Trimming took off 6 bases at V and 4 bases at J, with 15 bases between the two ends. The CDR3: CASRPAAAGETQYF. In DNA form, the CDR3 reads TGTGCCAGCAGACCGGCCGCAGCGGGAGAGACCCAGTACTTC.

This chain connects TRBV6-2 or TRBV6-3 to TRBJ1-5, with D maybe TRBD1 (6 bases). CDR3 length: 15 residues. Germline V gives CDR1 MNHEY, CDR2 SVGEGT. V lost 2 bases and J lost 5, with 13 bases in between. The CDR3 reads CASSYGQTVHQPQHF. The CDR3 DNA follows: TGTGCCAGCAGTTACGGACAGACCGTTCATCAGCCCCAGCATTTT.

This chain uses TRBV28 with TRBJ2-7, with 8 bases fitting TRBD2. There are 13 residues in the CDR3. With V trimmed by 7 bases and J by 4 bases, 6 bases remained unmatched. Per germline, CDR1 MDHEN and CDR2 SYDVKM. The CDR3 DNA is TGTGCCAGCACATTTAGCGGGGCGTACGAGCAGTACTTC. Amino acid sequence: CASTFSGAYEQYF.

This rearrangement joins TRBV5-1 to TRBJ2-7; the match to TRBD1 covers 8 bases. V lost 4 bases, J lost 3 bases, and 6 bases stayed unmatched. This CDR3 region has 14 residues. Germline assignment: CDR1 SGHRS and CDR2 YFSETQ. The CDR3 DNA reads TGCGCCAGCAGCGAACAGGGGGTGCGCTACGAGCAGTACTTC. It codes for CASSEQGVRYEQYF.

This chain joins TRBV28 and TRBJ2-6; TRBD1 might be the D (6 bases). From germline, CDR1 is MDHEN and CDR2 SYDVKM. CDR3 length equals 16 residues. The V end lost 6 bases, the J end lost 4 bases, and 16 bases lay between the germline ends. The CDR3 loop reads CASSRDIVLGANVLTF. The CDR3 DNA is TGTGCCAGCAGCCGGGACATCGTTTTGGGGGCCAACGTCCTGACTTTC.

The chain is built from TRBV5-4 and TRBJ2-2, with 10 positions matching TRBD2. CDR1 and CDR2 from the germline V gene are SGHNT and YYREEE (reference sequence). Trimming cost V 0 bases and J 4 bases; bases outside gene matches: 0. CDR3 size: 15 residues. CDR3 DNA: TGTGCCAGCAGCTTGGTAGCGGGGGGCACCGGGGAGCTGTTTTTT. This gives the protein CASSLVAGGTGELFF.

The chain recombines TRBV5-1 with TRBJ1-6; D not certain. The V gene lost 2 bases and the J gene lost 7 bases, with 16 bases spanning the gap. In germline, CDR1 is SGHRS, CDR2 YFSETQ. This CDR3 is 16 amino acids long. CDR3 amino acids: CASSLAEGLVNSPLHF. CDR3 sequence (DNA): TGCGCCAGCAGCTTAGCGGAGGGCCTCGTAAATTCACCCCTCCACTTT.

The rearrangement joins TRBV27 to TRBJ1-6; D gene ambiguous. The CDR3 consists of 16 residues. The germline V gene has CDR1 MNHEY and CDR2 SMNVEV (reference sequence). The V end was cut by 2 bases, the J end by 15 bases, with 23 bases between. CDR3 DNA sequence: TGTGCCAGCAGTTTACACGCCACACCGGGGAAGGCGTTCCTCCACTTT. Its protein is CASSLHATPGKAFLHF.

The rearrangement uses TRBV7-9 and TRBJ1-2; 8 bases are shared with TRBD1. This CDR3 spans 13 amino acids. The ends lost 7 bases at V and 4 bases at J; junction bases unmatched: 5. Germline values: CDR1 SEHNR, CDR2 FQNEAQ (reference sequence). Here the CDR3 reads CASTRDRFYGYTF. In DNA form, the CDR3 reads TGTGCCAGCACCAGGGACAGGTTCTATGGCTACACCTTC. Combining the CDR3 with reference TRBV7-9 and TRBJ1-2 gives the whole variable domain DTGVSQNPRHKITKRGQNVTFRCDPISEHNRLYWYRQTLGQGPEFLTYFQNEAQLEKSRLLSDRFSAERPKGSFSTLEIQRTEQGDSAMYLCASTRDRFYGYTFGSGTRLTVV.

The CDR3 region has the DNA TGTGCCAGCAGCTTCACTAGCGGGGGGTCGGGGAAGACCCAGTACTTC. Its protein is CASSFTSGGSGKTQYF. V gene TRBV7-8 combines with J gene TRBJ2-5; 12 positions match TRBD2. With 3 bases clipped from V and 6 bases from J, the junction kept 8 bases outside the gene matches. Germline CDR1 and CDR2: SGHVS and FQNEAQ. CDR3 length equals 16 residues.

The CDR3, as DNA: TGTGCCAGCATAACCAACAGGGGGCTTACCTTGCCAGGGGCCAACGTCCTGACTTTC. The encoded protein is CASITNRGLTLPGANVLTF. The chain employs TRBV28 and TRBJ2-6; 9 nucleotides align to TRBD1. The V and J ends lost 7 bases and 4 bases, in that order; junction bases with no gene match: 17. The CDR3 runs to 19 residues. CDR1 and CDR2 (germline): MDHEN, SYDVKM.

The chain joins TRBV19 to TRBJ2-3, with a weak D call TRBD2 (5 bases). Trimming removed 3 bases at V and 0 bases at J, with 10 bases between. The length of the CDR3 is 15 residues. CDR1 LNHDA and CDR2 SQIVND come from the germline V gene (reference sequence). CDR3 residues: CASSIWGVSTDTQYF. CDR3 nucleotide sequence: TGTGCCAGTAGTATTTGGGGAGTGAGCACAGATACGCAGTATTTT. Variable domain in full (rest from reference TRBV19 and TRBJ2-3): DGGITQSPKYLFRKEGQNVTLSCEQNLNHDAMYWYRQDPGQGLRLIYYSQIVNDFQKGDIAEGYSVSREKKESFPLTVTSAQKNPTAFYLCASSIWGVSTDTQYFGPGTRLTVL.

The CDR3 loop is CASSVIDRFSGNTIYF. CDR3 sequence (DNA): TGTGCCAGCAGTGTCATCGACAGGTTCTCTGGAAACACCATATATTTT. V gene TRBV28 combines with J gene TRBJ1-3; perhaps TRBD1 as D (6 bases). V shed 5 bases and J shed 0 bases, with 14 bases lying between them. This CDR3 contains 16 residues. From germline, CDR1 is MDHEN and CDR2 SYDVKM.

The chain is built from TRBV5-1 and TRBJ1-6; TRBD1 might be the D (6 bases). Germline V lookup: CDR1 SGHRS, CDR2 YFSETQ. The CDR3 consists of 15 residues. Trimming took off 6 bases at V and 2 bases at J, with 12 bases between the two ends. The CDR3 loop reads CASTVDRAYNSPLHF. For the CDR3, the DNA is TGCGCCAGCACCGTGGACAGAGCCTATAATTCACCCCTCCACTTT.

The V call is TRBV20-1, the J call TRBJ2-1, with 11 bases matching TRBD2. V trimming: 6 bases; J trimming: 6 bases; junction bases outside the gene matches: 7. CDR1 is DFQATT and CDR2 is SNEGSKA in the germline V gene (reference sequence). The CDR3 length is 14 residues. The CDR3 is CSASETSGVNEQFF. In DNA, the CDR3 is TGCAGTGCCAGTGAGACTAGCGGGGTCAATGAGCAGTTCTTC.

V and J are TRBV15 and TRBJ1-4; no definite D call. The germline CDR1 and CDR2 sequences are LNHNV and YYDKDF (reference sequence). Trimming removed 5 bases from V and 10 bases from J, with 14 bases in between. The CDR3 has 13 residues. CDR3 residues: CATSEPGVGKLFF. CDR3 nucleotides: TGTGCCACCAGCGAGCCGGGAGTCGGAAAACTGTTTTTT.

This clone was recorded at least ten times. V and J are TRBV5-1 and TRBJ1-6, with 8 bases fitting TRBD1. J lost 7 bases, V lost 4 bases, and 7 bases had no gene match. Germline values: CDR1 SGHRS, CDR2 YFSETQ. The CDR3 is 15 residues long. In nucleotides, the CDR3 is TGCGCCAGCAGCGGCGGACAGGGCCAGAATTCACCCCTCCACTTT. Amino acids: CASSGGQGQNSPLHF.

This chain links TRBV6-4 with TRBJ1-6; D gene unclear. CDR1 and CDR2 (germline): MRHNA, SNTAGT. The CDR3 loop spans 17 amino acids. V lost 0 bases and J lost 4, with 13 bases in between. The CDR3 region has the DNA TGTGCCAGCAGTGACTCGAACCAACCGGGGTATAATTCACCCCTCCACTTT. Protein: CASSDSNQPGYNSPLHF.

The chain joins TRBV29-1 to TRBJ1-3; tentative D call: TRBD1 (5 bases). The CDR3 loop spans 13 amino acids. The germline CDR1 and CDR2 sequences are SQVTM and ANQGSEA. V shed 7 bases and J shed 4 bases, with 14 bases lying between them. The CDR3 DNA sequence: TGCAGCGCCCAAGTTGGGGCCGGAAACACCATATATTTT. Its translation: CSAQVGAGNTIYF.

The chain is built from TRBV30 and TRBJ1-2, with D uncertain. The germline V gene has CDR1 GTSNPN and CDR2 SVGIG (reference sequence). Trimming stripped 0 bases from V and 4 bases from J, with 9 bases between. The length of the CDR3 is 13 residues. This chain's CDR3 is CAWSVGLSYGYTF. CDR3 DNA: TGTGCCTGGAGTGTAGGACTTTCCTATGGCTACACCTTC.

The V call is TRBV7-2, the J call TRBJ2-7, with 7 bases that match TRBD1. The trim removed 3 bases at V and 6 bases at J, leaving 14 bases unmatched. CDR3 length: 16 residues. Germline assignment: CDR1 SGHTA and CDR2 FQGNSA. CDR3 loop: CASSFRQGSMEVEQYF. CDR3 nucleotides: TGTGCCAGCAGCTTCCGACAGGGTTCTATGGAAGTCGAGCAGTACTTC.

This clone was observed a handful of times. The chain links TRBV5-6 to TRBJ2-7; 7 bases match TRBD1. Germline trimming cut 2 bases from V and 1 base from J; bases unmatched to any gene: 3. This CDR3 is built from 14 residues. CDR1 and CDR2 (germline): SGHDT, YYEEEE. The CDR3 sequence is CASSFGDRSYEQYF. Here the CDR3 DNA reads TGTGCCAGCAGCTTCGGGGACAGATCCTACGAGCAGTACTTC.

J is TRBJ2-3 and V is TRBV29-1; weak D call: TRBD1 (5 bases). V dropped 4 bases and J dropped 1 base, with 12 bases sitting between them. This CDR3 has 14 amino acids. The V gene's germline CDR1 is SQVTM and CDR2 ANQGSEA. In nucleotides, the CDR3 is TGCAGCGTTGTGTCTGGCAGGGGCACAGATACGCAGTATTTT. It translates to CSVVSGRGTDTQYF.

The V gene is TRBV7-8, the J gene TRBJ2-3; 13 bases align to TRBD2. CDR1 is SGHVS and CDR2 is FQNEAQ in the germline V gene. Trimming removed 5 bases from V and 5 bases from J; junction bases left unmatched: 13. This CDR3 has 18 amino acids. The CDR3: CASSPGLAGAPPGDTQYF. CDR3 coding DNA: TGTGCCAGCAGCCCAGGACTAGCGGGGGCTCCCCCGGGAGATACGCAGTATTTT.